This entry lists 3 T cell receptor beta chains sequenced from one sample in a study of Graves' ophthalmopathy and Graves' hyperthyroidism. As the template, RNA transcripts were used to amplify TCR beta CDR3 regions. The library came from an HTBI-primed first-round RT-PCR and a second-round multiplex PCR. TCRdb used MiXCR to reprocess the multiplex PCR reads, holding one entry per CDR3 protein. The sample lists 400,000 to 450,000 distinct CDR3 sequences, around 21% occurring once. The specimen was peripheral blood. The source of these receptors is a woman in her late teens or twenties with stable Graves' hyperthyroidism.

At least ten counts were recorded for this clonotype. The rearrangement uses TRBV6-2 or TRBV6-3 and TRBJ2-5, with TRBD2 as a possible D gene (5 bases). The V gene's germline CDR1 is MNHEY and CDR2 SVGEGT. This CDR3 region has 15 residues. Deletions cut 7 bases from V and 1 base from J, with 16 bases between. CDR3 coding DNA: TGTGCCAGCAACTACGGCGGGCGACTCCAAGAGACCCAGTACTTC. The encoded protein is CASNYGGRLQETQYF.

At least ten counts were recorded for this clonotype. This chain joins TRBV30 and TRBJ1-2; D remains unclear. The germline V gene encodes CDR1 GTSNPN and CDR2 SVGIG (reference sequence). Trimming pared 3 bases from V and 2 bases from J, leaving 7 bases between. The CDR3 sequence is 12 residues long. The CDR3 loop reads CAWREGNYGYTF. DNA of the CDR3: TGTGCCTGGAGAGAAGGGAACTATGGCTACACCTTC.

This clonotype has at least ten counts. The chain uses TRBV28 and TRBJ2-7; D possibly corresponds to TRBD1 (8 bases). In germline, CDR1 is MDHEN, CDR2 SYDVKM. The CDR3 is 15 residues long. V was trimmed by 3 bases and J by 7 bases, leaving 19 bases between them. The CDR3, as DNA: TGTGCCAGCAGTTTTTTCGGACAGGGAGCGGGGGAGCAGTACTTC. It is translated as CASSFFGQGAGEQYF. Based on the CDR3 plus reference TRBV28 and TRBJ2-7, the full variable domain is DVKVTQSSRYLVKRTGEKVFLECVQDMDHENMFWYRQDPGLGLRLIYFSYDVKMKEKGDIPEGYSVSREKKERFSLILESASTNQTSMYLCASSFFGQGAGEQYFGPGTRLTVT.